The 7 T cell receptor beta chains listed next were all sequenced from one sample in a study of blood T cell repertoires in COVID-19. Generated by immunoSEQ multiplex PCR, the TCRdb table keeps only in-frame clones and is missing some. The sample has around 140,000 clones, 80% to 90% seen once. The material sequenced was PBMCs or T cells enriched from blood (not recorded which). The source of these receptors is a man in his 60s who had recovered from COVID-19.

The rearrangement uses TRBV5-1 and TRBJ2-5; D is ambiguous. From germline, CDR1 is SGHRS and CDR2 YFSETQ. The V end was cut by 0 bases, the J end by 5 bases, with 11 bases between. The CDR3 runs 14 residues. The DNA for the CDR3 is TGCGCCAGCAGCTTGGGTCTTTACCGGGAGACCCAGTACTTC. This gives the protein CASSLGLYRETQYF.

The V gene is TRBV7-8, the J gene TRBJ1-5, with unresolved D. Germline assignment: CDR1 SGHVS and CDR2 FQNEAQ. CDR3 length: 15 amino acids. The V and J ends lost 5 bases and 6 bases respectively, with 17 bases between them. The CDR3 sequence is CASSAVAANGQPQHF. The CDR3 nucleotides read TGTGCCAGCAGCGCCGTCGCGGCCAATGGTCAGCCCCAGCATTTT.

The chain carries TRBV7-9 and TRBJ1-2; D may be TRBD1 (5 bases). Germline V gives CDR1 SEHNR, CDR2 FQNEAQ (reference sequence). The length of the CDR3 is 14 residues. V dropped 1 base and J dropped 3 bases, with 9 bases sitting between them. The CDR3 region has the DNA TGTGCCAGCAGCTTAGGCCGGGGGGACTATGGCTACACCTTC. It is translated as CASSLGRGDYGYTF.

This chain connects TRBV24-1 to TRBJ1-4, with 8 bases identical to TRBD1. The V segment lost 5 bases and the J segment 8 bases; nucleotides outside the gene matches: 9. Germline CDR1 reads KGHDR; CDR2 reads SFDVKD. The CDR3 consists of 15 residues. Here the CDR3 reads CATSGGQGAEEKLFF. In DNA, the CDR3 is TGTGCCACCAGTGGAGGGCAGGGGGCTGAAGAAAAACTGTTTTTT.

The DNA for the CDR3 is TGTGCCACCACTAGCGGTCAAGAGACCCAGTACTTC. It yields the protein CATTSGQETQYF. The gene calls are TRBV5-4 and TRBJ2-5; TRBD2 agrees at 8 bases. The germline CDR1 and CDR2 sequences are SGHNT and YYREEE (reference sequence). The CDR3 sequence is 12 residues long. J gave up 2 bases and V 9 bases, and 3 bases lay outside the gene matches.

The chain couples TRBV29-1 to TRBJ2-7; 11 nucleotides agree with TRBD1. Germline CDR1 is SQVTM and CDR2 is ANQGSEA. This CDR3 has 16 amino acids. Unmatched junction bases numbered 10, after V lost 6 bases and J lost 0 bases. In DNA, the CDR3 is TGCAGCGTCGCGAGGGGGACAGGGGGGAACTCCTACGAGCAGTACTTC. Protein sequence: CSVARGTGGNSYEQYF.

The gene calls are TRBV9 and TRBJ1-4; D not resolved. The CDR3 runs 12 residues. Germline CDR1 and CDR2: SGDLS and YYNGEE. Trimming removed 3 bases from V and 6 bases from J, with 6 bases in between. CDR3 nucleotides: TGTGCCAGCAGCGCGGAGGATGAAAAACTGTTTTTT. It encodes CASSAEDEKLFF. Drawing the rest from reference TRBV9 and TRBJ1-4, the complete variable domain is DSGVTQTPKHLITATGQRVTLRCSPRSGDLSVYWYQQSLDQGLQFLIQYYNGEERAKGNILERFSAQQFPDLHSELNLSSLELGDSALYFCASSAEDEKLFFGSGTQLSVL.